This T cell receptor (beta chain) emerged from a study of cytomegalovirus exposure and HLA in healthy donors. Study at large: One earlier analysis, a look at 180 million or so T cells, found some 120 million unique TCR beta sequences.

Primers: 60 Vbeta forward and 13 Jbeta reverse. Produced via immunoSEQ multiplex PCR; TCRdb's table is partial and in-frame only. Of about 76,000 clones listed, more than 70% are singletons. The length of the CDR3 is 15 residues. V trimming: 4 bases; J trimming: 5 bases; junction bases outside the gene matches: 8. Germline V gene lookup returns CDR1 KGHSY and CDR2 FQNENV. The receptor was isolated from a male donor in good health and CMV-seropositive. The chain employs TRBV16 and TRBJ1-1; 9 bases align to TRBD1. Material for sequencing was PBMCs. The DNA for the CDR3 is TGTGCCAGCAGCCCTTTGGACAGGGGTGAAACTGAAGCTTTCTTT. Amino acids: CASSPLDRGETEAFF.